Listed below are T cell receptor beta chains from one sample, sequenced in a study of T cell repertoires in cytomegalovirus infection. Each CDR3 protein is one row after TCRdb ran MiXCR on the reads. The sample consists of about 740,000 distinct CDR3 sequences, 35% to 45% of them appearing once. Material: PBMCs. Receptors were obtained from a human donor in good health (CMV status not recorded). Some clones in this sample may be carry-over from other donors' samples. Each CDR3 is given with its conserved first and last residue. The D gene is left open where the match is weak. The size field is filled for only some rows; it gives once, few, many or a size class.

>TRBV2|TRBJ2-7|TRBD1|-
CASRGQGTRTEQYF
TGTGCCAGCAGGGGACAGGGTACGAGAACCGAGCAGTACTTC
>TRBV7-2|TRBJ2-1|-|-
CASSLPSVNEQFF
TGTGCCAGCAGCTTACCTAGTGTTAATGAGCAGTTCTTC
>TRBV7-2|TRBJ2-5|TRBD2|-
CASSLMGGGGETQYF
TGTGCCAGCAGCTTAATGGGGGGGGGAGGGGAGACCCAGTACTTC
>TRBV6-2/TRBV6-3|TRBJ2-1|-|few
CASSYSVFYNEQFF
TGTGCCAGCAGTTACTCGGTCTTTTACAATGAGCAGTTCTTC
>TRBV7-2|TRBJ1-4|-|many
CASSLGSPTNEKLFF
TGTGCCAGCAGCTTAGGGTCTCCTACGAACGAAAAACTGTTTTTT
>TRBV28|TRBJ2-1|-|few
CASTERNEQFF
TGTGCCAGCACTGAGCGCAATGAGCAGTTCTTC
>TRBV18|TRBJ2-3|TRBD2|few
CASSPPLAGGPGVGYF
TGTGCCAGCTCACCACCACTAGCGGGAGGGCCGGGTGTCGGGTATTTT
>TRBV19|TRBJ2-2|-|-
CASSFHISNTGELFF
TGTGCCAGTAGTTTCCACATATCGAACACCGGGGAGCTGTTTTTT
>TRBV6-5|TRBJ2-2|TRBD2|-
CASSYSGPSGRFGELFF
TGTGCCAGCAGTTACTCAGGTCCTAGCGGGAGATTCGGGGAGCTGTTTTTT
>TRBV19|TRBJ1-5|-|-
CASSPPAQPQHF
TGTGCCAGTAGCCCACCCGCTCAGCCCCAGCATTTT
>TRBV5-1|TRBJ2-3|-|-
CASSLRTVPRTDTQYF
TGCGCCAGCAGCTTACGGACAGTCCCACGCACAGATACGCAGTATTTT
>TRBV12-3/TRBV12-4|TRBJ2-1|TRBD1|once
CASTSTGEGLGNEQFF
TGTGCCAGCACCTCCACAGGGGAAGGGTTGGGCAATGAGCAGTTCTTC
>TRBV7-7|TRBJ2-1|TRBD1|-
CASSLDRGQGNQQFF
TGTGCTAGCAGCTTGGACAGGGGGCAGGGAAATCAGCAGTTCTTC
>TRBV19|TRBJ1-1|-|-
CASSISARSQNTEAFF
TGTGCCAGTAGTATATCCGCGAGATCCCAGAACACTGAAGCTTTCTTT
>TRBV28|TRBJ1-1|-|few
CASSFVHVGNTEAFF
TGTGCCAGCAGTTTTGTTCATGTGGGGAACACTGAAGCTTTCTTT
>TRBV28|TRBJ2-1|-|-
CASSPIGQGTNEQFF
TGTGCCAGCAGTCCCATTGGGCAGGGGACCAATGAGCAGTTCTTC
>TRBV12-3/TRBV12-4|TRBJ1-2|TRBD1|-
CASSLGGTGDFTF
TGTGCCAGCAGTTTGGGTGGGACAGGGGATTTCACCTTC
>TRBV28|TRBJ2-7|TRBD2|-
CASRSRGLGHYEQYF
TGTGCCAGCAGATCCCGGGGACTAGGGCACTACGAGCAGTACTTC
>TRBV6-2/TRBV6-3|TRBJ2-5|-|-
CASTSAARGAETQYF
TGTGCCAGCACGTCGGCAGCTAGGGGGGCAGAGACCCAGTACTTC
>TRBV28|TRBJ2-7|TRBD2|once
CASRSGTGLYDQYF
TGTGCCAGCAGAAGCGGGACGGGCCTCTACGATCAGTACTTC
>TRBV2|TRBJ2-3|TRBD2|-
CASRGLAGVTDTQYF
TGTGCCAGCAGGGGACTAGCGGGGGTCACAGATACGCAGTATTTT
>TRBV7-9|TRBJ2-7|TRBD2|-
CASSPPSGEYEQYF
TGTGCCAGCAGCCCCCCCAGCGGGGAGTACGAGCAGTACTTC
>TRBV9|TRBJ2-3|TRBD2|-
CASSGGLVSPDTQYF
TGTGCCAGCAGCGGGGGACTAGTGTCTCCAGATACGCAGTATTTT
>TRBV7-8|TRBJ1-1|-|many
CASSLVVAEAFF
TGTGCCAGCAGCTTAGTGGTCGCTGAAGCTTTCTTT
>TRBV27|TRBJ1-1|-|-
CASSPRMTAGILSTEAFF
TGTGCCAGCAGTCCCAGGATGACGGCAGGAATCCTGAGCACTGAAGCTTTCTTT
>TRBV2|TRBJ2-1|-|-
CASSDEGDQSLYEQFF
TGTGCCAGCAGTGACGAGGGGGACCAGTCTTTGTATGAGCAGTTCTTC
>TRBV4-1|TRBJ2-1|-|few
CASSQGPWRGNEQFF
TGCGCCAGCAGCCAAGGGCCGTGGCGGGGCAATGAGCAGTTCTTC
>TRBV10-3|TRBJ1-2|TRBD1|-
CAISEWTGRDGYTF
TGTGCCATCAGTGAGTGGACAGGGCGGGATGGCTACACCTTC
>TRBV29-1|TRBJ1-1|-|-
CSVHKQGTEAFF
TGCAGCGTTCATAAACAAGGCACTGAAGCTTTCTTT
>TRBV9|TRBJ2-1|TRBD2|-
CASSPRTREHNEQFF
TGTGCCAGCAGCCCAAGGACTAGGGAACACAATGAGCAGTTCTTC
>TRBV28|TRBJ1-2|-|-
CASSPTVYGYTF
TGTGCCAGCAGTCCGACCGTCTATGGCTACACCTTC
>TRBV2|TRBJ2-5|-|-
CASSYSEETQYF
TGTGCCAGCAGTTACAGCGAAGAGACCCAGTACTTC
>TRBV7-2|TRBJ2-3|-|-
CASSLIRGTQYF
TGTGCCAGCAGCTTGATTAGGGGTACGCAGTATTTT
>TRBV19|TRBJ1-5|-|-
CASSAFGRQPQHF
TGTGCCAGTAGTGCATTTGGACGTCAGCCCCAGCATTTT
>TRBV28|TRBJ1-6|-|-
CASSFSFGFYNSPIHF
TGTGCCAGCAGTTTTTCATTCGGATTCTATAATTCACCCATCCACTTT
>TRBV25-1|TRBJ2-5|-|-
CASSDRDDQETQYF
TGTGCCAGCAGTGACCGGGACGACCAAGAGACCCAGTACTTC